Listed below are T cell receptor beta chains from one sample, sequenced in a study of beta chain features in type 1 diabetes. Assay used: immunoSEQ multiplex PCR; TCRdb lists only in-frame clones, some missing. The table has roughly 120,000 clones, approximately 39% seen once. Sequencing was performed on stem cell memory CD4+ T cells from blood. The receptors were gathered from a woman between 18 and 29 years old in good health. Each CDR3 is given with its conserved first and last residue. The order of the fields is V gene, clone size, J gene, CDR3 protein. Part of the rows lack a size; the others show once, few, many or a class for expanded clones.

TRBV6-1,NA,TRBJ1-4,CASNSAVNEKLFF
TRBV6-5,NA,TRBJ1-2,CASSYRTARGYTF
TRBV28,few,TRBJ2-1,CASSLTLRQFF
TRBV7-9,few,TRBJ2-7,CASSSTYEQYF
TRBV5-6,NA,TRBJ2-5,CASSLRGTPSKETQYF
TRBV5-1,once,TRBJ2-3,CASRWGEGLSTDTQYF
TRBV30,NA,TRBJ1-5,CAWSVRGKQPQHF
TRBV7-3,few,TRBJ2-3,CASSSGLARTDTQYF
TRBV4-3,NA,TRBJ2-7,CASSQVGRLAGALNSYEQYF
TRBV9,NA,TRBJ2-5,CASSSGTSGGQETQYF
TRBV4-2,NA,TRBJ2-1,CASSQEGIAGGHNEQFF
TRBV18,NA,TRBJ2-6,CASSQVTGSGANVLTF
TRBV5-1,NA,TRBJ2-7,CASSLPGSSYEQYF
TRBV19,once,TRBJ2-7,CASSRWAGPYEQYF
TRBV2,NA,TRBJ1-2,CASRGQGYGYTF
TRBV27,NA,TRBJ2-2,CASTSNSANTGELFF
TRBV29-1,NA,NA,CSVGQGQETQYF
TRBV29-1,NA,TRBJ2-2,CSVRTDRGSFNTGELFF
TRBV9,few,TRBJ1-2,CASSGHLSNYGYTF
TRBV29-1,few,TRBJ1-2,CSVGRGYVNYGYTF
TRBV6-5,NA,TRBJ2-7,CATRLAGRYEQYF
TRBV18,few,TRBJ1-5,CASSPGQGDNQPQHF
TRBV28,few,TRBJ2-6,CASRSGGTGANVLTF
TRBV19,NA,TRBJ2-1,CASRDGSSYNEQFF
TRBV7-8,few,TRBJ1-1,CASSLEGPRVTEAFF
TRBV29-1,NA,TRBJ1-1,CSVTRWTEAFF
TRBV21-1,NA,TRBJ2-1,CASSKEASGRSYEQFF
TRBV4-2,NA,TRBJ2-3,CASSQESTSPSTDTQYF
TRBV2,NA,TRBJ2-7,CARGTDSREQYF
TRBV18,many,TRBJ2-7,CASSPGLSYEQYF
TRBV19,NA,TRBJ2-1,CASSIGTSGRLRVVGEQFF